Below, one T cell receptor beta chain is given with its context. Its target is not known. Data came from immunoSEQ multiplex PCR; TCRdb stores just in-frame clones and leaves some out. The repertoire holds just over 350,000 clones, with more than 75% as singletons. V was trimmed by 0 bases and J by 7 bases, leaving 10 bases between them. The germline CDR1 and CDR2 sequences are GTSNPN and SVGIG (reference sequence). This CDR3 comprises 13 residues. Treatment reported: over 15 received Ad26.COV2.S at low or high dose, single or two shots; 5 received placebo; per-sample allocation not given. Repertoires come from day 63 after the first vaccine or placebo injection. This Boston cohort included adults aged 18-55 years. Built on an Ad26 vector, the vaccine expressed Wuhan-strain SARS-CoV-2 spike. This entry is derived from a study of Ad26.COV2.S vaccination and SARS-CoV-2 variants. Study-wide results and limits: Similar non-spike TCR breadth was seen in vaccine and placebo recipients. Reports say spike-specific CD8+ and CD4+ T cell responses covered substantial breadth after vaccination.

The genes are TRBV30 and TRBJ2-4, with TRBD1 as a possible D gene (6 bases). The specimen was peripheral blood, collected in a trial of Ad26.COV2.S vaccine versus placebo. The receptor comes from a person between 18 and 59 years old who received the Ad26.COV2.S COVID-19 vaccine or a placebo. CDR3 in amino acids: CAWSVGTINIQYF. In DNA form, the CDR3 reads TGTGCCTGGAGTGTGGGGACAATCAACATTCAGTACTTC.